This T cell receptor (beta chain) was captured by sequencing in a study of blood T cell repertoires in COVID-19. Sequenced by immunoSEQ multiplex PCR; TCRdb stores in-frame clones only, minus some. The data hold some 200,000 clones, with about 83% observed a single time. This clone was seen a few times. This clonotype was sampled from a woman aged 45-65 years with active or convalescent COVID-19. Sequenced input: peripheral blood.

In nucleotides, the CDR3 is TGTGCCAGTACCCCGGGTGGGACAGGGTCAGATACGCAGTATTTT. Protein product: CASTPGGTGSDTQYF. The rearrangement links TRBV19 to TRBJ2-3; TRBD1 aligns across 9 bases. V dropped 7 bases and J dropped 4; count of bases not matched to a gene: 9. The CDR3 is made up of 15 amino acids. Germline CDR1 LNHDA, CDR2 SQIVND (reference sequence).